This TCR beta chain came from a study of memory CD4+ T cells and cytomegalovirus serostatus (dated 2019 in TCRdb). Describing the broader study: The approximately 35 healthy Belgian adults in the cohort included 9 who were CMV seropositive and about 24 who were CMV seronegative. To replicate a published TCR-based CMV serostatus classifier, the researchers sequenced the CD4+ memory TCRbeta repertoires of a Belgian cohort whose cytomegalovirus serostatus was known. General findings and caveats noted by the study authors: The results were interpreted as suggesting that the CMV-associated TCR signature is largely present in the CD4+ memory repertoire. The original-framework classifier achieved a median bootstrapped AUC of around 0.95 with a 95% CI of 0.76-1.00 on the Belgian cohort. Unlike the original study, which covered naive and memory CD4+ and CD8+ populations, the Belgian study sequenced only CD4+CD45RO+ memory cells. CMV serostatus prediction reached a median bootstrapped AUC of roughly 0.96 with the original framework and about 0.93 with a US-trained random forest. Among the 150 to 200 previously reported CMV-associated TCRbeta sequences, 67 showed up in the CD4+ memory repertoires, with each one found in between one and five individuals.

Concerning this clone itself: Which antigen it targets is not known. It has no much larger one-base neighbor in the sample; base qualities were not kept.

Single viable CD3+CD4+CD8-CD45RO+ cells were sorted as memory CD4+ T cells on a FACSAria II. CMV serostatus was determined with a Roche Elecsys assay detecting serum IgG against CMV pp150, pp28, p38 and p52. After thawing, total CD4+ T cells were enriched by positive selection with CD4 magnetic microbeads. The samples came from a different study that was designed specifically to examine the CD4+ T cell memory repertoire. Peripheral blood mononuclear cells were isolated and cryopreserved according to standard operating procedures, and serum was stored at -80 degrees C. The staining relied on CD3-PerCP (BW264/56), CD4-APC (RPA-T4), CD45RO-PE (UCHT1) and CD8-Pacific Orange (3B5) antibodies, and Sytox blue was used to exclude non-viable cells. The Quick-DNA Microprep Kit was used to extract genomic DNA from the sorted cells. TCRbeta DNA was amplified with the immunoSEQ hsTCRbeta kit following the manufacturer's protocol. TCRbeta libraries were sequenced on an Illumina MiSeq instrument. In the paper's pipeline: Once out-of-frame sequences had been removed, 2,200,000 or so distinct TCRbeta sequences were left, which works out to an average of roughly 70,000 per individual. Two values were used to score each individual: the count of about 160 previously reported CMV-associated TCRbeta sequences and the total count of productive distinct TCRbeta sequences. A beta-binomial model was reimplemented in Python, and scikit-learn random forests with default parameters were trained on US cohort data. Classifier performance on the Belgian cohort was summarized as median AUC with percentile confidence intervals over 10,000 bootstrap iterations. The immuneACCESS repertoire file appears here via TCRdb, limited to in-frame rearrangements. These files lack a portion of the clones; in checked studies, under half of the deficit traces to unresolved V genes, and the cause of the others is not known. V, J and clone size derive from that table, while D and trimming were established from the DNA sequence. The table for this sample lists tens of thousands of clones; 75% to 80% of them were counted only once. The ten largest clones capture approximately 4.5% of the sample.

The sequence was obtained from an adult in good health and CMV-seropositive. Sequenced sample: memory CD4+ T cells from blood.

This receptor has the CDR3 CASKERDMTDTQYF. The DNA sequence reads TGTGCCAGCAAAGAGCGGGACATGACAGATACGCAGTATTTT. The chain was built from TRBV28 and TRBJ2-3, and possibly TRBD2, on 7 matching bases. V loses 7 bases, J loses 3 bases, and the germline ends lie 14 bases apart. The germline V gene provides CDR1 MDHEN and CDR2 SYDVKM. From cysteine to phenylalanine, the CDR3 is 14 amino acids long. This entry keeps only the CDR3 DNA: 42 bases, framed from base 1.